Sequencing of this T cell receptor beta chain was carried out in a study of blood T cell repertoires in COVID-19. Study-level background: The analysed material was cDNA or gDNA that came from T cells, B-cell-depleted T cells, or PBMCs.

About this clone: Distinct nucleotide sequences in the sample also encode this CDR3.

Here immunoSEQ multiplex PCR was the method, and the copy in TCRdb shows in-frame clones only, minus some. This sample yields 250,000 to 350,000 clones, of which about four fifths are seen a single time; over 1.3% belongs to the top ten. The CDR3 covers 16 residues. Germline lookup yields CDR1 MNHEY and CDR2 SVGEGT. Losses at the gene ends were 0 bases for V and 0 bases for J; bases not matched to a gene: 5. The clonotype was recovered from a human donor with COVID-19, enrolled during active disease. The donor label of this sample is uncertain. The chain employs TRBV6-2 or TRBV6-3 and TRBJ2-7; TRBD2 aligns across 7 bases. The sequencing input was peripheral blood. DNA of the CDR3: TGTGCCAGCAGTTACTCGAGCGGCGGGAGCTCCTACGAGCAGTACTTC. This gives the protein CASSYSSGGSSYEQYF.